The clone carrying this TCR beta chain showed up just once. Seattle's cohort entered during active infection and was followed longitudinally. The CDR3 spans 14 residues. Germline V lookup: CDR1 MGHDK, CDR2 SYGVNS. V gave up 6 bases and J gave up 6 bases; unmatched junction bases: 6. This sample was included in a study of blood T cell repertoires in COVID-19. For the study at large: COVID-19 samples, acute and convalescent, were from the United States, Italy and Spain.

This table comes from immunoSEQ multiplex PCR, and its TCRdb copy is limited to in-frame clones, with some not included. Among about 150,000 clones, 70% to 90% were seen once, and the ten largest hold 7.5% to 8.5%. Sequenced input: peripheral blood. The sequence came from a woman aged 55-70 years with COVID-19, enrolled during active disease. The J gene is TRBJ2-2, the V gene TRBV25-1, with 8 bases identical to TRBD1. Here the CDR3 DNA reads TGTGCCAGCAGCGGACAGGGCTGGGCCGGGGAGCTGTTTTTT. Translated, it gives CASSGQGWAGELFF.